The present entry profiles one T cell receptor (beta chain) with its context. These data are taken from a study of identical twins. TCRdb re-derived calls from the 5' RACE reads in MiXCR, one entry per CDR3 protein. The sample shows 700,000 to 950,000 distinct CDR3 sequences, 10% to 15% of them seen only once. Germline CDR1 reads LGHNA; CDR2 reads YNFKEQ. The CDR3 runs to 16 residues. Trimming took 2 bases from V and 0 from J, leaving 12 bases between them. This sample was shared with a second study, whose subject was yellow fever vaccine responses in identical twins.

The source is a woman younger than 30 in good health. Sequenced input: PBMCs. The chain uses TRBV4-2 and TRBJ2-3, with D unclear. The CDR3 DNA is TGTGCCAGCAGCCAATCAGACACTACTAGCACAGATACGCAGTATTTT. Translation gives CASSQSDTTSTDTQYF.